This T cell receptor (beta chain) comes out of a study of control samples from healthy donors and cancer patients. V was trimmed by 1 base and J by 9 bases, leaving 17 bases between them. CDR1 is SGHRS, CDR2 YFSETQ, per germline. This CDR3 region has 16 residues. TCRdb's table, derived via immunoSEQ multiplex PCR, lists solely in-frame clones and lacks some. The sample has about 65,000 clones, approximately 90% seen once. The receptor was derived from a woman between 45 and 65 years old with colorectal cancer. This sequence joins TRBV5-1 and TRBJ1-6, with a possible D match to TRBD1 (6 bases). Sequencing input: PBMCs. CDR3 amino acids: CASSLSIGGQGSPLHF. The CDR3 coding sequence is TGCGCCAGCAGCTTGAGTATCGGGGGGCAAGGTTCACCCCTCCACTTT.